The 5 T cell receptor beta chains presented below share a single source sample, sequenced in a study of blood T cell repertoires in COVID-19. Using immunoSEQ multiplex PCR, the repertoire was profiled, and TCRdb retains in-frame clones only, with some absent. The data hold around 69,000 clones, with approximately 85% observed a single time. Sequencing was done on a sample of peripheral blood. The receptors originated from a man in his fifties with acute or convalescent COVID-19.

V gene TRBV5-4 combines with J gene TRBJ1-2; 8 bases are shared with TRBD1. The CDR3 is 15 amino acids. Germline CDR1 and CDR2: SGHNT and YYREEE (reference sequence). Losses at the gene ends were 4 bases for V and 7 bases for J; bases not matched to a gene: 12. The CDR3 loop reads CASSPDQGASFGYTF. As DNA, the CDR3 is TGTGCCAGCAGCCCTGATCAGGGGGCTTCGTTTGGCTACACCTTC.

This clone was recorded only once. This sequence joins TRBV19 and TRBJ1-5; the D is unclear. CDR3 size: 14 residues. With 5 bases removed from V and 3 bases from J, the gap between germline ends came to 11 bases. CDR1 LNHDA and CDR2 SQIVND come from the germline V gene (reference sequence). The CDR3 DNA sequence: TGTGCCAGTAGTCCTTGGGAGGTCAATCAGCCCCAGCATTTT. This translates into CASSPWEVNQPQHF.

The V and J genes are TRBV6-2 or TRBV6-3 and TRBJ2-7; 10 nucleotides line up with TRBD1. The J segment lost 0 bases and the V segment lost 0 bases, leaving 2 bases of the junction unmatched. In germline, CDR1 is MNHEY, CDR2 SVGEGT. The CDR3 is 16 amino acids. In nucleotides, the CDR3 is TGTGCCAGCAGTTACTCGACAGGGGGCTACTCCTACGAGCAGTACGTC. Protein product: CASSYSTGGYSYEQYV.

The chain uses TRBV4-1 and TRBJ2-5, with 9 nucleotides matching TRBD1. CDR3 size: 14 residues. Germline CDR1 MGHRA, CDR2 YSYEKL. V was clipped by 4 bases and J by 4 bases; unmatched bases: 4. The CDR3 DNA reads TGCGCCAGCAGCCGTGGGACAGGGCGAGAGACCCAGTACTTC. Translation: CASSRGTGRETQYF.

This chain links TRBV7-9 with TRBJ1-2; 10 positions agree with TRBD1. Losses at the gene ends were 5 bases for V and 4 bases for J; bases not matched to a gene: 4. CDR3 length: 14 amino acids. CDR1 and CDR2 (germline): SEHNR, FQNEAQ (reference sequence). The CDR3 region is CASSAGTGAYGYTF. In DNA, the CDR3 is TGTGCCAGCAGCGCCGGGACAGGGGCCTATGGCTACACCTTC.